A single TCR beta chain is shown here with its context. This PCR relied on a set of 60 Vbeta primers and 13 Jbeta primers. Method: immunoSEQ multiplex PCR; TCRdb's copy keeps in-frame clones and lacks some. Among approximately 85,000 clones listed, approximately 70% were seen once. The data were taken from a study of cytomegalovirus exposure and HLA in healthy donors. The TCR originated in a woman aged 35 to 49 in good health and CMV-seropositive. The sequenced sample consisted of PBMCs.

In DNA, the CDR3 is TGTGCCAGCAGCGGACGACAGGGAACAGATACGCAGTATTTT. Translated: CASSGRQGTDTQYF. The V call is TRBV7-8, the J call TRBJ2-3, with 7 bases identical to TRBD1. With V trimmed by 5 bases and J by 3 bases, 5 bases remained unmatched. The CDR3 contains 14 residues. Germline-derived CDR1 and CDR2 are SGHVS and FQNEAQ. Full variable domain (missing parts from reference TRBV7-8 and TRBJ2-3): GAGVSQSPRYKVAKRGQDVALRCDPISGHVSLFWYQQALGQGPEFLTYFQNEAQLDKSGLPSDRFFAERPEGSVSTLKIQRTQQEDSAVYLCASSGRQGTDTQYFGPGTRLTVL.